These 6 T cell receptor beta chains share one sample of origin, sequenced in a study of immune characterization of retroperitoneal liposarcoma. TCRdb ran MiXCR on the PCR reads and lists one entry per CDR3 protein. This sample yields roughly 3,000 distinct CDR3 sequences, of which more than 45% are seen a single time; 45% to 50% belongs to the top ten. The sample comprised tumor tissue. The origin of the receptors is a male donor with retroperitoneal liposarcoma.

This clonotype has just a few counts. V usage is TRBV7-2 and J usage is TRBJ2-1, with D possibly matching TRBD2 (6 bases). The CDR3 runs to 12 residues. The germline V and J ends were trimmed by 7 bases and 6 bases, with 10 bases remaining between them. Germline assignment: CDR1 SGHTA and CDR2 FQGNSA. CDR3 protein: CASTRDSNEQFF. In DNA form, the CDR3 reads TGTGCCAGCACCCGGGACTCCAATGAGCAGTTCTTC.

The CDR3 region has the DNA TGTGCCAGCAGCCCCACGAACACGGAGGAGCAGGGAGAGACCCAGTACTTC. Translating it yields CASSPTNTEEQGETQYF. The chain recombines TRBV7-8 with TRBJ2-1, with D perhaps matching TRBD1 or TRBD2 (5 bases each). The end of the DNA is better explained by TRBJ2-5, so the J call may be wrong. The CDR3 totals 17 residues. CDR1 SGHVS and CDR2 FQNEAQ come from the germline V gene.

The chain recombines TRBV5-6 with TRBJ1-1; weak D call: TRBD1 (5 bases). V was pared by 4 bases and J by 5 bases, with 21 bases between. The CDR3 sequence is 16 residues long. Germline V gene sequence: CDR1 SGHDT, CDR2 YYEEEE. CDR3 DNA sequence: TGTGCCAGCAGCCCCCCCATTTTGACAGTCGGGACTGAAGCTTTCTTT. It encodes CASSPPILTVGTEAFF.

The chain couples TRBV12-3 or TRBV12-4 to TRBJ2-5, with no clear D. CDR3 length equals 14 residues. Trimming pared 4 bases from V and 1 base from J, leaving 10 bases between. Here the CDR3 DNA reads TGTGCCAGCAGTTATCCGGAATCCCAAGAGACCCAGTACTTC. This encodes CASSYPESQETQYF.

The gene calls are TRBV6-6 and TRBJ2-5, with 9 bases aligning to TRBD2. The end of the DNA fits TRBJ2-7 better, so the J call may be wrong. The CDR3 sequence is 14 residues long. Germline V lookup: CDR1 MNHNY, CDR2 SVGAGI (reference sequence). In nucleotides, the CDR3 is TGTGCCAGCAGTAAACTAGCGGGCTCCTACGAGCAGTACTTC. This codes for CASSKLAGSYEQYF.

CDR3 amino acids: CASSSRSVVGDDGELFF. The DNA of the CDR3 is TGTGCCAGCAGCTCCCGGTCGGTGGTGGGGGACGACGGGGAGCTGTTTTTT. The chain carries TRBV27 and TRBJ2-2; the D gene could be TRBD1 or TRBD2 (5 bases each). The germline V and J ends were trimmed by 6 bases and 7 bases, with 24 bases remaining between them. CDR1 is MNHEY, CDR2 SMNVEV, per germline (reference sequence). The CDR3 covers 17 residues.